This T cell receptor beta chain derives from a study of blood T cells in healthy people across ages. Study results and limitations: There were more naive CD4+ cells and higher diversity in long-lived donors than in aged donors.

Primed by a sample-barcoded 5' primer and a J-beta primer mix, a second PCR proceeded for roughly 7 to 11 cycles. Each cDNA molecule carried a tag from a template-switch adaptor that contained 12 random nucleotides. TCRdb independently ran MiXCR on the 5' RACE reads; one entry per CDR3 protein. The data show fewer than 2 million distinct CDR3 sequences, about 39% seen once. Between the trimmed V and J ends, which lost 1 base and 4 bases, there was a span of 13 bases. This CDR3 is 14 amino acids long. In germline, CDR1 is SQVTM, CDR2 ANQGSEA. This clonotype was detected only a few times. The target antigen is unknown.

The rearrangement uses TRBV29-1 and TRBJ1-2, with no clear D. The clonotype originates from a human donor in good health. The sample consisted of blood. CDR3 in DNA: TGCAGCGTTGAAGGCGAGTCGACCTTCTATGGCTACACCTTC. Translating it yields CSVEGESTFYGYTF.